This T cell receptor (beta chain) was obtained from a study of Ad26.COV2.S vaccination and SARS-CoV-2 variants. The wider study: In the study, Ad26.COV2.S was injected intramuscularly once, or twice 56 days apart.

There are a few counts of this clone. The assay was immunoSEQ multiplex PCR, and TCRdb's table has in-frame clones only and misses some. The sample lists more than 300,000 clones; around four fifths were seen once. The V gene's germline CDR1 is MGHDK and CDR2 SYGVNS. With 4 bases removed from V and 1 base from J, the gap between germline ends came to 16 bases. The CDR3 totals 17 residues. Specified treatment: approximately 18 received Ad26.COV2.S at low or high dose, single or two shots; 5 received placebo; per-sample allocation not given. Material that was analyzed had been drawn on day 63 after the first vaccine or placebo injection. Vaccination used an Ad26 vector expressing Wuhan-strain SARS-CoV-2 spike.

The material was peripheral blood, obtained in a trial of Ad26.COV2.S vaccine versus placebo. The origin of this receptor is a person between 18 and 60 years old who received the Ad26.COV2.S COVID-19 vaccine or a placebo. The V and J genes are TRBV25-1 and TRBJ2-2; D is unclear. The CDR3 coding sequence is TGTGCCAGCAGTGCCCTTTACGACAACGTGAACACCGGGGAGCTGTTTTTT. Translating it yields CASSALYDNVNTGELFF.